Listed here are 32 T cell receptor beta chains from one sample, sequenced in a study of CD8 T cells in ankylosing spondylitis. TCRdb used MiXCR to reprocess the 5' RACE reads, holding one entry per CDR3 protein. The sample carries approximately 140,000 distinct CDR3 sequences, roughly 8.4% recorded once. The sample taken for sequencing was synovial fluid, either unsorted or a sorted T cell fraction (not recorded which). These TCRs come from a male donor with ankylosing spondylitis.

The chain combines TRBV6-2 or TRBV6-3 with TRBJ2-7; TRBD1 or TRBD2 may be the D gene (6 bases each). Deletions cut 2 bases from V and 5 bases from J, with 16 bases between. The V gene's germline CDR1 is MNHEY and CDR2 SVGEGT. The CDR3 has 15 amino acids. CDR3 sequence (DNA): TGTGCCAGCAGTTACAAAGGCCCGGGGGCCAACGAGCAGTACTTC. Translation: CASSYKGPGANEQYF.

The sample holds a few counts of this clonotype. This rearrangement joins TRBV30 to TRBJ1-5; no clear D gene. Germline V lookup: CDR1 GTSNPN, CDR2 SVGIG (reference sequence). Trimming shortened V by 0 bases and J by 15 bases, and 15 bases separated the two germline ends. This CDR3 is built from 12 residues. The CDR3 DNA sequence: TGTGCCTGGAGTGTAGAAACAGACGAGAGGCATTTT. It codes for CAWSVETDERHF.

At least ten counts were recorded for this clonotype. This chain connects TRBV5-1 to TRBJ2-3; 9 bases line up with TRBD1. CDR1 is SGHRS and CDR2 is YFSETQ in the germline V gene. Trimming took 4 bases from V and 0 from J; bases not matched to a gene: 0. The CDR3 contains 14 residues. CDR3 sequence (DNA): TGCGCCAGCAGCGGGACAGGGAGCACAGATACGCAGTATTTT. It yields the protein CASSGTGSTDTQYF.

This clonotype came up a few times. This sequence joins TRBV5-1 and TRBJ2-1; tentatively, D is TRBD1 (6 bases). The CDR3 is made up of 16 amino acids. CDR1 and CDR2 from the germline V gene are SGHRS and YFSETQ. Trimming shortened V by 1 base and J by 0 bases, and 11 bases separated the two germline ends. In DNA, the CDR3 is TGCGCCAGCAGCTTGCAGGGGATGGGCTCCTACAATGAGCAGTTCTTC. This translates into CASSLQGMGSYNEQFF.

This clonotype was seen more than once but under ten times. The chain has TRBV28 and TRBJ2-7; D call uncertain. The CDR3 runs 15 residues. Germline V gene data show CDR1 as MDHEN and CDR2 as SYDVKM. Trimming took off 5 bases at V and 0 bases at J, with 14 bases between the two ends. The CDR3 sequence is CASSTPDGFSYEQYF. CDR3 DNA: TGTGCCAGCAGTACACCGGACGGATTCTCCTACGAGCAGTACTTC.

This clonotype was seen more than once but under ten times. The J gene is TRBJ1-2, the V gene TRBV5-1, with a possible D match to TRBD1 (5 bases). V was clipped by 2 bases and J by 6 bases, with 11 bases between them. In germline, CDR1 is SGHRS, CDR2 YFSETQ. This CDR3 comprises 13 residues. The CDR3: CASSFGGGNGYTF. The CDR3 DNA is TGCGCCAGCAGCTTCGGGGGTGGGAATGGCTACACCTTC.

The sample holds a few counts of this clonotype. CDR3: CAINARIGDSPFF. The CDR3 DNA reads as TGTGCCATCAATGCAAGAATTGGGGACAGTCCGTTTTTT. J is TRBJ1-4 and V is TRBV10-3, with TRBD1 matching over 7 bases. CDR3 length equals 13 residues. The trim removed 7 bases at V and 16 bases at J, leaving 15 bases unmatched. CDR1 is ENHRY and CDR2 is SYGVKD in the germline V gene.

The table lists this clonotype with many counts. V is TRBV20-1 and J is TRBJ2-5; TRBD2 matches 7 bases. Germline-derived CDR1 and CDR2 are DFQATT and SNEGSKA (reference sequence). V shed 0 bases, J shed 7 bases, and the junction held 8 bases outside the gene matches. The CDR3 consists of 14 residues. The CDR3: CSARDSAGDGTQYF. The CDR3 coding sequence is TGCAGTGCTAGAGATTCGGCGGGAGATGGGACCCAGTACTTC.

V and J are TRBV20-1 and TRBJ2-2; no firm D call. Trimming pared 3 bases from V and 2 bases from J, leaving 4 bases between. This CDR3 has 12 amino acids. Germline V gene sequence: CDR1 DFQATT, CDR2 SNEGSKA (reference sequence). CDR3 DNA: TGCAGTGCTAGCGATAACACCGGGGAGCTGTTTTTT. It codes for CSASDNTGELFF.

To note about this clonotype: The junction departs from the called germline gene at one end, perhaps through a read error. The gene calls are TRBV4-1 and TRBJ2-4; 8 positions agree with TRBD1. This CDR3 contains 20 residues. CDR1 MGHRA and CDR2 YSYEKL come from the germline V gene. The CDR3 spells CARSRGLPVGQGGPKNIQYF. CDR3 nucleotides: TGCGCCAGAAGCCGAGGACTTCCCGTCGGACAGGGAGGACCTAAAAACATTCAGTACTTC.

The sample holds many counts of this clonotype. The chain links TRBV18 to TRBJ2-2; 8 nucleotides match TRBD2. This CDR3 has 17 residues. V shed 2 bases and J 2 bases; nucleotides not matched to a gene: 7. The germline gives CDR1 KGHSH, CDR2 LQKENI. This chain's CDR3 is CASSPIPTSANTGELFF. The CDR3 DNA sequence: TGTGCCAGCTCACCAATCCCGACTAGCGCAAACACCGGGGAGCTGTTTTTT.

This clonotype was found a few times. The DNA for the CDR3 is TGTGCCAGCAGCTTAGCTGCCGGGGAGCTGTTTTTT. Amino acid sequence: CASSLAAGELFF. The V gene is TRBV7-3, the J gene TRBJ2-2; D is unclear. V was cut by 2 bases and J by 6 bases, with 4 bases left in between. CDR3 length: 12 residues. Germline V CDR1 and CDR2: SGHTA, FQGTGA.

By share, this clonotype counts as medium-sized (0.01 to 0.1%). The CDR3 nucleotides read TGCGCCAGCAGCCAAGAGGGGGGCGGCAATCAGCCCCAGCATTTT. This translates into CASSQEGGGNQPQHF. The V call is TRBV4-1, the J call TRBJ1-5, with D perhaps matching TRBD1 (6 bases). Trimming left V 0 bases short and J 2 bases short, with 8 bases between. Germline CDR1 MGHRA, CDR2 YSYEKL. CDR3 size: 15 residues.

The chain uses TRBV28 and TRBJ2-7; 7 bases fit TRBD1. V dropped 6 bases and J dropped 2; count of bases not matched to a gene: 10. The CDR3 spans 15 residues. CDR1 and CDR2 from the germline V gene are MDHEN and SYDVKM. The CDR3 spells CASSKPGTATYEQYF. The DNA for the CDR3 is TGTGCCAGCAGCAAACCCGGGACAGCAACCTACGAGCAGTACTTC.

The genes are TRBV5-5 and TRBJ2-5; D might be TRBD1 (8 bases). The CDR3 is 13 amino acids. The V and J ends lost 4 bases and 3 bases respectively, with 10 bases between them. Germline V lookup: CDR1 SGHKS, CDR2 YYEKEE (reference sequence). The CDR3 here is CASSTGGEETQYF. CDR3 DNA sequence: TGTGCCAGCAGCACAGGGGGGGAAGAGACCCAGTACTTC.

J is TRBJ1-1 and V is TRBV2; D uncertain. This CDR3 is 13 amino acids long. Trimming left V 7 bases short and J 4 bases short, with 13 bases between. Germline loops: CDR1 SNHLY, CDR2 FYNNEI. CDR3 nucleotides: TGTGCCAGCACTGGCCCTGGGAGCACTGAAGCTTTCTTT. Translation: CASTGPGSTEAFF.

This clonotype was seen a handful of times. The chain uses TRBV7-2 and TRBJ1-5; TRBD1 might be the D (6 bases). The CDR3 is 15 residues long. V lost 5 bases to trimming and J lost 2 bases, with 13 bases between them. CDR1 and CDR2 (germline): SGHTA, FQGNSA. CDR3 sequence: CASSLPGGGNQPQHF. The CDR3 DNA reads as TGTGCCAGCAGCCTGCCGGGGGGCGGCAATCAGCCCCAGCATTTT.

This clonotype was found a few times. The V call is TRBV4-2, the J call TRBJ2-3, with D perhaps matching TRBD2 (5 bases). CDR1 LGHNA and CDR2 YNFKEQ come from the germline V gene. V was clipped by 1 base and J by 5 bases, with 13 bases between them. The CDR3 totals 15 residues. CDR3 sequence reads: CASSQGRGIEDTQYF. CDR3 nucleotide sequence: TGTGCCAGCAGCCAAGGACGAGGGATTGAAGATACGCAGTATTTT.

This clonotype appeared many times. For the CDR3, the DNA is TGTGCCAGCAGTACGACCAGGGCTGGGTTTGGAAACACCATATATTTT. Translation gives CASSTTRAGFGNTIYF. The chain is built from TRBV12-3 or TRBV12-4 and TRBJ1-3; the D gene is possibly TRBD1 (5 bases). V lost 5 bases and J 3 bases, leaving 17 bases between the germline ends. This CDR3 is 16 amino acids long.

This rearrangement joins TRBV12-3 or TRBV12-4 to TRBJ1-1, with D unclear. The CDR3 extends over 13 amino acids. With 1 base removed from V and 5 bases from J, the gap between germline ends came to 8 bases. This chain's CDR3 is CASSLGRGTEAFF. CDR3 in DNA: TGTGCCAGCAGTTTAGGGCGGGGAACTGAAGCTTTCTTT.

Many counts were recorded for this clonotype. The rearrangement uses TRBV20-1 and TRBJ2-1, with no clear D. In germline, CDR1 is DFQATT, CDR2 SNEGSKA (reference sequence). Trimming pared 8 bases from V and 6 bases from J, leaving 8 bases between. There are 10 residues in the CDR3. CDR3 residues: CSPFSNEQFF. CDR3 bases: TGCAGTCCCTTTTCCAATGAGCAGTTCTTC.

In nucleotides, the CDR3 is TGCGCCAGCAGCCAAGAAGGCCTCCCAATAATCACAGATACGCAGTATTTT. Encoded protein: CASSQEGLPIITDTQYF. The rearrangement joins TRBV4-1 to TRBJ2-3, with unresolved D. The CDR3 spans 17 residues. Germline V CDR1 and CDR2: MGHRA, YSYEKL. Trimming removed 0 bases at V and 2 bases at J, with 15 bases between.

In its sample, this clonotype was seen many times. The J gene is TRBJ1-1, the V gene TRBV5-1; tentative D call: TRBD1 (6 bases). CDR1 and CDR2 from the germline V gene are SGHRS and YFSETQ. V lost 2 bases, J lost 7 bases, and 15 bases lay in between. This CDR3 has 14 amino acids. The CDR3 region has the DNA TGCGCCAGCAGCTTCGGGACATACATCAATGAAGCTTTCTTT. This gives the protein CASSFGTYINEAFF.

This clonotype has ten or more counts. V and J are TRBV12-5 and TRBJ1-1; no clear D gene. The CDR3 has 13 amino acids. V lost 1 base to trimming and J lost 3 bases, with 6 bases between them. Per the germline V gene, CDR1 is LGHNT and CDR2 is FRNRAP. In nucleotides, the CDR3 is TGTGCTAGTGGTTTGGACACCTACACTGAAGCTTTCTTT. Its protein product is CASGLDTYTEAFF.

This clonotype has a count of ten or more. The CDR3 nucleotides are TGTGCCAGCAGCTTAAACAGCAAGAACACCGGGGAGCTGTTTTTT. This gives the protein CASSLNSKNTGELFF. The chain joins TRBV11-2 to TRBJ2-2; no clear D. Trimming took 2 bases from V and 1 from J, leaving 8 bases between them. CDR3 length: 15 amino acids. The germline CDR1 and CDR2 sequences are SGHAT and FQNNGV. The full variable domain, completed using reference TRBV11-2 and TRBJ2-2, is EAGVAQSPRYKIIEKRQSVAFWCNPISGHATLYWYQQILGQGPKLLIQFQNNGVVDDSQLPKDRFSAERLKGVDSTLKIQPAKLEDSAVYLCASSLNSKNTGELFFGEGSRLTVL.

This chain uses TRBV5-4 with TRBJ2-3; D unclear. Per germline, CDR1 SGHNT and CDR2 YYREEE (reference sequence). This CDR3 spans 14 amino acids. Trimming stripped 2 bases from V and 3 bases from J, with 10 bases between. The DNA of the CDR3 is TGTGCCAGCAGCTTACCTCTAAGTACAGATACGCAGTATTTT. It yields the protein CASSLPLSTDTQYF.

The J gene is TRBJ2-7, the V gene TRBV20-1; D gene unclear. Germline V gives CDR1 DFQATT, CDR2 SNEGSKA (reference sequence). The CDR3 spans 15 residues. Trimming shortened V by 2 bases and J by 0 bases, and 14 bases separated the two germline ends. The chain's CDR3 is CSARSLKAASYEQYF. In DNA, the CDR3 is TGCAGTGCTAGAAGCCTCAAGGCGGCCTCCTACGAGCAGTACTTC.

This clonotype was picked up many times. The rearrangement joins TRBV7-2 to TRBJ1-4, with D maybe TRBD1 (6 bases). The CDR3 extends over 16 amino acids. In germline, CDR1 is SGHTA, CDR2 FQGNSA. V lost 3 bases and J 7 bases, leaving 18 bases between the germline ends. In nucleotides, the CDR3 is TGTGCCAGCAGCTTCCCCTTACAGGGAGTGGGTGAAAAACTGTTTTTT. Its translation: CASSFPLQGVGEKLFF. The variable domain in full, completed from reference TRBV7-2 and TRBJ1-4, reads GAGVSQSPSNKVTEKGKDVELRCDPISGHTALYWYRQSLGQGLEFLIYFQGNSAPDKSGLPSDRFSAERTGGSVSTLTIQRTQQEDSAVYLCASSFPLQGVGEKLFFGSGTQLSVL.

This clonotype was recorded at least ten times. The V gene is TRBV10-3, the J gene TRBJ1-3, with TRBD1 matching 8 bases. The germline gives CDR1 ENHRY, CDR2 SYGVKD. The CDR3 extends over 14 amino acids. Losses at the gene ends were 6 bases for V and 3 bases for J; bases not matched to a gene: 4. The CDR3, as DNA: TGTGCCATCAGAAAGACAGGGGTTGGAAACACCATATATTTT. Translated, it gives CAIRKTGVGNTIYF.

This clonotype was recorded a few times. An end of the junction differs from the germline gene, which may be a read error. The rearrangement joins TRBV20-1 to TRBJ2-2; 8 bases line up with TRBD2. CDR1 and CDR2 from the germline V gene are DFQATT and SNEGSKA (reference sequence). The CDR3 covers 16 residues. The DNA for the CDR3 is TGTAGTGCTAGAGCCCGCCTAGCGGGGAACACCGGGGAGCTGTTTTTT. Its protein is CSARARLAGNTGELFF.

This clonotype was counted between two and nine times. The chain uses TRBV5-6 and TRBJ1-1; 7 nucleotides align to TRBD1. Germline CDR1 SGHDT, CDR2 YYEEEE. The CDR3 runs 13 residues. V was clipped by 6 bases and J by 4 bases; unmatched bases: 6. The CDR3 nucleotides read TGTGCCAGCACCCCAGGGGGGGGCACTGAAGCTTTCTTT. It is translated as CASTPGGGTEAFF.

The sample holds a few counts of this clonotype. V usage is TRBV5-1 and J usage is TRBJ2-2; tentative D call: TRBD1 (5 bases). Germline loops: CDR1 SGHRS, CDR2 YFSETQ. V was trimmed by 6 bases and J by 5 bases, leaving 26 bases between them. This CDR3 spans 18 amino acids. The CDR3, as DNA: TGCGCCAGCAACCTTTTGGGGCAGGGTCGAGCCGGAACCGGGGAGCTGTTTTTT. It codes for CASNLLGQGRAGTGELFF.